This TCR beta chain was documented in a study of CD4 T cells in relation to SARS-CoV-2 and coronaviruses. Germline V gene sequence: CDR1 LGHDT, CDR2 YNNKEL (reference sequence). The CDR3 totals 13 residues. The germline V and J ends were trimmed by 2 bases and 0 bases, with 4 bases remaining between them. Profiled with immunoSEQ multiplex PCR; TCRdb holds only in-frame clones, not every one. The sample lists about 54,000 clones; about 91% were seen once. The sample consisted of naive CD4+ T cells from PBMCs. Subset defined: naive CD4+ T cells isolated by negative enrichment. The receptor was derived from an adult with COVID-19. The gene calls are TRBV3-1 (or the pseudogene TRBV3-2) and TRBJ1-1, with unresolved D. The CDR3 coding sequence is TGTGCCAGCAGCCAAACGGTGAACACTGAAGCTTTCTTT. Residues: CASSQTVNTEAFF.